Listed below are T cell receptor beta chains from one sample, sequenced in a study of blood T cell repertoires in COVID-19. Produced via immunoSEQ multiplex PCR; TCRdb's table is partial and in-frame only. The table records 250,000 to 350,000 clones, around 90% of them present only once. Sequencing was done on a sample of PBMCs or T cells enriched from blood (not recorded which). The receptors stem from a young woman with acute COVID-19. Each CDR3 is given with its conserved first and last residue. Not every row has a clone size; where given, it reads once, few, many or a size class.

CDR3 protein | V gene | clone size
CASSLLSVTYGYTF | TRBV3-1/TRBV3-2 | NA
CASSLAGSGSETQYF | TRBV7-2 | NA
CASSLGQLLQETQYF | TRBV7-2 | NA
CASSRQYEQYF | TRBV18 | NA
CASSETGGGNAEAFF | TRBV9 | NA
CASGLGLQGDTQYF | TRBV12-5 | once
CASAGTGGSNQPQHF | TRBV19 | NA
CSLGGSYNEQFF | TRBV29-1 | NA
CASSFSGLGTYNSPLHF | TRBV27 | NA
CASSPTGGNTEAFF | TRBV9 | NA
CASSFATPHTQYF | TRBV27 | NA
CASSVGQGRAQETQYF | TRBV9 | NA
CASSLSRDTEAFF | TRBV14 | few
CASREREPTGELFF | TRBV6-5 | NA
CASSPSPRDTEAFF | TRBV18 | NA
CASSPQEGQTNEKLFF | TRBV18 | NA
CASSLVGDYMIYEQYF | TRBV5-5 | NA
CASSLGGQNNPWANYGYTF | TRBV5-1 | NA
CASSYGSSGYEQYF | TRBV6-5 | NA
CATSDSSRLAGAYNEQFF | TRBV24-1 | NA
CSASGQVGGAQYF | TRBV20-1 | once
CASSKDRGSLNQPQHF | TRBV19 | NA
CASQKREGSSNEQYF | TRBV6-5 | NA
CASNLQGAGSPLHF | TRBV2 | NA
CASSVGGESSYEQYF | TRBV9 | NA
CASSQSGRQPIGEQFF | TRBV3-1/TRBV3-2 | NA
CARIHRDRGHEQYF | TRBV5-1 | NA
CASLTSVANTGELFF | TRBV19 | NA
CASSTARGMTDEKLFF | TRBV19 | once
CASSLRQGFEAFF | TRBV12-3/TRBV12-4 | NA
CASSQDGTSSYEQYF | TRBV4-2 | NA
CATSDSGTGVQPQHF | TRBV24-1 | NA